This T cell receptor beta chain was recorded in a study of CD8+ T cells in alopecia areata. Germline values: CDR1 WNHNN, CDR2 SYGVQD (reference sequence). CDR3 length equals 15 residues. V shed 3 bases, J shed 6 bases, and the junction held 9 bases outside the gene matches. Turning to this clone: The antigen is unknown.

The treatment was: oral pan-JAK inhibitor, 5-10 mg twice daily. From alopecia areata patients, lesional scalp punch biopsies and peripheral blood were collected. Study results and caveats: When scalp samples are sequenced, resident alphabeta T cells of normal skin are also captured. Expanded CD8+ clones among the top 100, and scalp clonality, were significantly decreased by tofacitinib.

Once RNA had been extracted, it was reverse transcribed into cDNA to act as the sequencing template. TCRdb's copy holds only in-frame clones and misses some; the assay was immunoSEQ multiplex PCR. This sample has 200,000 to 250,000 clones, with 64% found just once. The chain joins TRBV10-1 to TRBJ2-7; the match to TRBD1 covers 9 bases. This clonotype was sampled from a human donor with alopecia areata. This specimen was CD4+ T cells sorted from blood, taken at week 4, from a patient treated with tofacitinib. CDR3 bases: TGCGCCAGCAGTGACCCTAAACAGGGGGCGATCGAGCAGTACTTC. Translated, it gives CASSDPKQGAIEQYF.